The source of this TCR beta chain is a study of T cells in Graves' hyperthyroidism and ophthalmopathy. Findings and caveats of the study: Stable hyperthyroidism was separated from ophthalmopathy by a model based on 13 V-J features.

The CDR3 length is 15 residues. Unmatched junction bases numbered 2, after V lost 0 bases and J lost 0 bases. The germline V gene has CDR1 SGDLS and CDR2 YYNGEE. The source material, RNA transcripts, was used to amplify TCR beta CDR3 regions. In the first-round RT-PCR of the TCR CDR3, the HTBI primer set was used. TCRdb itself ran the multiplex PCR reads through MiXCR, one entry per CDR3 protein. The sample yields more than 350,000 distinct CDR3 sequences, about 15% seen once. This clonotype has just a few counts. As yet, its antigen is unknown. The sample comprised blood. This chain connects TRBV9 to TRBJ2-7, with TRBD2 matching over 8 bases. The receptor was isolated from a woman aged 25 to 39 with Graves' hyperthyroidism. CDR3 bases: TGTGCCAGCAGCGTAGGACTAGCGTCCTCCTACGAGCAGTACTTC. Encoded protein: CASSVGLASSYEQYF. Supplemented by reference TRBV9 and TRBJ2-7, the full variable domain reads DSGVTQTPKHLITATGQRVTLRCSPRSGDLSVYWYQQSLDQGLQFLIQYYNGEERAKGNILERFSAQQFPDLHSELNLSSLELGDSALYFCASSVGLASSYEQYFGPGTRLTVT.